This TCR beta chain was identified during a study of post-analysis software for immune sequencing data (dated by TCRdb to about 2015). In terms of the full investigation: Disease courses on record covered relapsing-remitting, secondary progressive and progressive-relapsing multiple sclerosis, though some patients had no subtype annotation. The multiple sclerosis patient repertoires were compared with ten to eleven previously published healthy control repertoires from donors aged roughly 6 to 27 years. A subset of samples was prepared in parallel using single-end sample barcoding, then pooled and co-amplified after Illumina adapter ligation.

Results the study describes overall, beyond this receptor: Significantly higher frequencies in patients than in controls were found for a few TRBV segments, including TRBV5-6, TRBV5-1 and TRBV20-1. The multiple sclerosis patient group was slightly younger than the control group. Direct clustering with F measure revealed strong co-clustering of samples prepared in the same batch, which led to a batch-effect correction. Normalized Chao1 diversity was significantly lower in multiple sclerosis patients than controls, suggesting substantial peripheral T-cell clonal expansion.

A note on this clonotype: Its recognized antigen is unknown. Base qualities are missing; no much larger clone stands one base away.

To demonstrate the VDJtools post-analysis software, TCR beta repertoires were profiled from the peripheral blood of 10 to 15 young patients with multiple sclerosis. Multiple sclerosis patients were children and adolescents aged roughly 6 to 16 years. Library construction relied on PCR. Instrument on record: Illumina HiSeq 2500. To reduce PCR and sequencing biases, unique molecular identifiers were built into the TCR beta cDNA libraries. Approximately 500,000 cDNA molecules were obtained for every 1 to 10 million input T cells, so each molecule roughly corresponded to one T cell. The patient libraries were prepared and sequenced with the same protocol used for the earlier healthy control dataset. Within a given batch, samples were prepared together, multiplexed and sequenced on the same HiSeq lane. The authors processed their data as follows. MIGEC was used to process the raw barcoded reads, and molecular identifier groups with only a single read were discarded before consensus assembly and CDR3 extraction. Clonotype tables were post-analysed with VDJtools, normalizing diversity by down-sampling all datasets to the smallest sample size. In repertoire overlap clustering, CDR3 amino acid sequences, but not nucleotide sequences, were matched to correct batch-related cross-sample contamination. TCRdb reworked the public reads: Q25 trimming with fastp, MiXCR clone assembly, productive beta chains retained. For every CDR3 protein sequence, its rows merge into one entry that carries the most common genes and DNA. TCRdb's processing, not the study's, gives the V and J calls here. The sample records approximately 730,000 distinct CDR3 sequences, roughly 29% of which are singletons. Of the sample, roughly 0.54% is held by the ten largest clones.

At the junction V is shortened by 0 bases and J by 4 bases, with 9 bases in between. CDR1 and CDR2 are read off the germline V gene (reference sequence) as DFQATT and SNEGSKA. The CDR3 covers 13 residues, taking in both the cysteine and the phenylalanine. Only CDR3 DNA remains: 39 bases, in frame from the first base. The receptor chain draws on TRBV20-1 and TRBJ1-2, and perhaps TRBD1 as D gene, on 5 matching bases. The sample taken for sequencing was blood. The TCR sequence derives from a girl aged 10 to 17 with multiple sclerosis. DNA sequence: TGCAGTGCTAGAGATTCAGGGAGCTATGGCTACACCTTC. Translated, it gives CSARDSGSYGYTF.